A selection of T cell receptor beta chains follows, all from one sample in a study of shared clonotypes between healthy human individuals. Profiling relied on immunoSEQ multiplex PCR, and the TCRdb table lists in-frame clones only, not all of them. In the table there are around 1.9 million clones, over 85% of which are singletons. The sequenced sample consisted of naive CD8+ T cells from PBMCs. These TCRs come from a man aged 18 to 30 in good health. Some clones in this sample may be carry-over from other donors' samples. The CDR3 runs from the conserved cysteine through the conserved F or W.

V	length	J	CDR3
TRBV7-9	12	TRBJ2-1	CASSSRSDEQFF
TRBV27	16	TRBJ1-1	CASSLLAGVQNTEAFF
TRBV19	15	TRBJ2-2	CASDFGQGSGGELFF
TRBV7-3	16	TRBJ2-7	CASSSGVGPGTYEQYF
TRBV7-8	15	TRBJ2-7	CASSLPGQGVHEQYF
TRBV5-4	15	TRBJ1-4	CASSLGDSTNEKLFF
TRBV4-2	16	TRBJ1-1	CASSQDYRQGAAEAFF
TRBV1	17	TRBJ1-5	CTSSQVWTGARNQPQHF
TRBV11-1	13	TRBJ2-7	CASSSDRGDEQYF
TRBV9	13	TRBJ1-1	CASSVLRNTEAFF
TRBV19	17	TRBJ1-1	CASSIDRVRGTDTEAFF
TRBV9	12	TRBJ1-1	CASRGFNTEAFF
TRBV10-3	14	TRBJ2-7	CAISESPQLYEQYF
TRBV7-9	16	TRBJ2-5	CASSPRVGTGGETQYF
TRBV30	14	TRBJ2-7	CAWSHRDTYYEQYF
TRBV6-5	14	TRBJ1-1	CASSARDRGTEAFF
TRBV5-4	14	TRBJ2-7	CASTLGGASGEQYF
TRBV27	15	TRBJ2-7	CASKGVGTGTYEQYF
TRBV7-2	17	TRBJ1-2	CASSLTYRDGFNYGYTF
TRBV5-1	16	TRBJ1-1	CASSLGGQGGSGEAFF
TRBV7-9	16	TRBJ2-2	CASSPPPGEGTGELFF
TRBV30	14	TRBJ2-7	CAWRRPAGRYEQYF
TRBV6-1	11	TRBJ1-1	CASSVRTEAFF
TRBV5-1	14	TRBJ1-4	CASRPGGNNEKLFF
TRBV6-5	14	TRBJ1-2	CASSFSEGGYGYTF
TRBV13	15	TRBJ2-3	CASSLSRGLADTQYF
TRBV10-3	18	TRBJ2-5	CAISDGLTGRGFQETQYF
TRBV6-6	16	TRBJ2-7	CASSYYQQGGESEQYF
TRBV9	12	TRBJ2-7	CASSQGGYEQYF
TRBV5-1	14	TRBJ1-2	CASSFAGSTGGYTF
TRBV30	12	.	CAWSPINHEQYF
TRBV13	15	TRBJ2-7	CASSYRLATSGEQYF
TRBV7-2	12	TRBJ2-7	CASSSDGSEQYF
TRBV10-1	19	TRBJ2-1	CASRLAHLAGGYSYNEQFF
TRBV5-5	16	TRBJ2-2	CASSFRDRGFAGELFF
TRBV19	15	TRBJ2-7	CASSTSDEANYEQYF
TRBV9	15	TRBJ2-1	CASSVEDSLYNEQFF
TRBV4-1	19	TRBJ2-1	CASSQGGLAGAVLVHEQFF
TRBV6-5	15	TRBJ1-1	CASSYRPGLRTEAFF
TRBV6-1	15	TRBJ2-6	CASSEHPFGANVLTF
TRBV19	13	TRBJ1-5	CASSLHSNQPQHF
TRBV25-1	16	TRBJ2-3	CASTKTTSDGTDTQYF
TRBV7-9	15	TRBJ1-5	CASSPPDGSNQPQHF
TRBV29-1	14	TRBJ2-6	CSVDLISGANVLTF
TRBV11-2	15	TRBJ2-7	CASSLGRGPNYEQYF
TRBV23-1	14	TRBJ2-7	CASSQSWGFYEQYF
TRBV29-1	13	TRBJ1-2	CSVEDRTGDGYTF
TRBV5-1	16	TRBJ2-7	CASSLGYRGDVDEQYF
TRBV5-6	15	TRBJ2-2	CASSLEPWNTGELFF
TRBV5-6	17	TRBJ1-2	CASSLRTGDPRWYGYTF
TRBV7-2	14	TRBJ2-7	CASSPGWMGYEQYF
TRBV7-6	15	TRBJ2-3	CASRRLAGELDTQYF
TRBV5-1	16	TRBJ2-3	CASSLVGPAAPDTQYF
TRBV14	13	TRBJ1-1	CASSQVRGTEAFF
TRBV7-8	14	TRBJ2-5	CASSLTTIKETQYF
TRBV27	15	TRBJ2-7	CASSLSSGRGAEQYF
TRBV10-3	15	TRBJ2-1	CAISESGSVIAEQFF
TRBV4-2	13	TRBJ1-1	CASSQDGNTEAFF
TRBV6-1	15	TRBJ1-5	CASSEIGRGKQPQHF
TRBV4-3	15	TRBJ2-7	CASSQDRGRLYEQYF